One T cell receptor (beta chain) is described in this entry. Its target is unknown. Flow cytometry had shown expanded CD8+CD57+ cells in the patients chosen for sequencing. Severe acquired aplastic anemia was present in all patients. Receipt of therapy had not occurred in any patient by the time of blood sampling. The germline V gene has CDR1 SGHVS and CDR2 FQNEAQ. Trimming pared 2 bases from V and 4 bases from J, leaving 14 bases between. The length of the CDR3 is 15 residues. This record belongs to a study of CD8+CD57+ T cells in acquired aplastic anemia. Study-level background: 3 to 3.5 ug was the average amount of DNA from sorted CD4+ and CD8+ cells.

The TCR beta profiling, which covered VDJ combination and CDR3 sequence, was carried out using genomic DNA as the template. TCRdb re-called the reads through MiXCR, storing one row per CDR3 protein. The sample gives about 120,000 distinct CDR3 sequences, over 55% of which show up once; 29% is in the top ten. Findings and caveats of the study: About 30 shared CD8+ CDR3s appeared highly expressed within patients' immunodominant clones.

This receptor was obtained from a human donor with aplastic anemia. Sequencing was performed on sorted CD4+, CD8+, or CD8+CD57+ T cells (not recorded which) from PBMCs. This chain joins TRBV7-8 and TRBJ1-2, with a possible D match to TRBD1 (5 bases). The CDR3, as DNA: TGTGCCAGCAGCTTAACCGGCGGGGCTGGCTATGGCTACACCTTC. Translation: CASSLTGGAGYGYTF.